Listed below are T cell receptor beta chains from one sample, sequenced in a study of immune evolution from preneoplasia to lung adenocarcinoma. Clones were sequenced by immunoSEQ multiplex PCR, and TCRdb holds only the in-frame ones, with some missing. The table has 2,500 to 3,500 clones, roughly four fifths seen once. The sequenced sample consisted of FFPE adjacent normal lung tissue. These receptors originate from a person aged 35-49 years with lung adenocarcinoma. The CDR3 runs from the conserved cysteine through the conserved F or W. The order of the fields is clone size, D gene, V gene, J gene, CDR3 DNA, CDR3 protein. The D gene is left open where the match is weak. The size of a clone is reported for some rows only, either as once, few or many, or as a class for expanded clones.

>-|-|TRBV4-1|TRBJ1-6
TGCGCCAGCAGCCAAGAGGGGCAACGGAGGGGAAATTCACCCCTCCACTTT
CASSQEGQRRGNSPLHF
>-|-|TRBV11-2|TRBJ2-2
TGTGCCAGCAGCCAACAGGGGAGGGGGGAGCTGTTTTTT
CASSQQGRGELFF
>few|-|TRBV6-5|TRBJ1-1
TGTGCCAGCAGTTACCAAGGGTCGGCTGAAGCTTTCTTT
CASSYQGSAEAFF
>-|-|TRBV7-8|TRBJ2-4
TGTGCCAGCAGCTCAACAGGCTCCATTCAGTACTTC
CASSSTGSIQYF
>few|TRBD1|TRBV27|TRBJ1-1
TGTGCCTCGTACCAGACAGGGGGTGAAGCTTTCTTT
CASYQTGGEAFF
>-|-|TRBV6-5|TRBJ2-3
TGTGCCAGCGTGGTGGAAGGTACGCAGTATTTT
CASVVEGTQYF
>-|TRBD2|TRBV11-1|TRBJ2-1
TGTGCCAGCAGCTTAGGGCGGGAGGTGGTTGAGCAGTTCTTC
CASSLGREVVEQFF
>-|-|TRBV6-5|TRBJ1-2
TGTGCCAGCAGTAAAGGTCGGGGAAAATATGGCTACACCTTC
CASSKGRGKYGYTF
>-|-|TRBV4-3|TRBJ2-7
TGCGCCAGCAGCCAAGATTCGGAAATGACCTACGAGCAGTACTTC
CASSQDSEMTYEQYF
>-|-|TRBV18|TRBJ1-2
TGTGCCAGCTCACCACAGGGCGCAGCTAACTATGGCTACACCTTC
CASSPQGAANYGYTF